The 16 T cell receptor beta chains presented below share a single source sample, sequenced in a study of T cells in Graves' hyperthyroidism and ophthalmopathy. TCR beta CDR3 regions were amplified from RNA transcripts. In the first-round RT-PCR of the TCR CDR3, the HTBI primer set was used. TCRdb re-analysed the multiplex PCR reads in MiXCR, keeping a single row per CDR3 protein. The sample lists around 620,000 distinct CDR3 sequences; around 15% were seen once. Sample: blood. Receptors originate from a woman aged 30 to 39 with Graves' hyperthyroidism.

In its sample, this clonotype was seen many times. This chain joins TRBV28 and TRBJ1-4, with D uncertain. This CDR3 has 15 amino acids. Trimming removed 6 bases from V and 3 bases from J, with 14 bases in between. Per the germline V gene, CDR1 is MDHEN and CDR2 is SYDVKM. In DNA, the CDR3 is TGTGCCAGCAGCCCGACGTTAGCAGCTAATGAAAAACTGTTTTTT. Protein: CASSPTLAANEKLFF.

The rearrangement uses TRBV3-1 and TRBJ2-5, with 13 nucleotides matching TRBD2. There are 16 residues in the CDR3. With V trimmed by 6 bases and J by 4 bases, 8 bases remained unmatched. CDR1 and CDR2 (germline): LGHDT, YNNKEL (reference sequence). The CDR3 loop is CASSPGLAGVRETQYF. DNA for the CDR3: TGTGCCAGCAGTCCTGGACTAGCGGGAGTACGAGAGACCCAGTACTTC.

This chain connects TRBV2 to TRBJ1-5; tentatively, D is TRBD1 (6 bases). The germline V gene encodes CDR1 SNHLY and CDR2 FYNNEI. With 6 bases removed from V and 0 bases from J, the gap between germline ends came to 9 bases. The CDR3 length is 14 residues. The CDR3 protein is CASRDSFSNQPQHF. CDR3 nucleotide sequence: TGTGCCAGCAGGGACAGCTTTAGCAATCAGCCCCAGCATTTT.

This clonotype was counted ten times or more. This chain connects TRBV28 to TRBJ2-7; D might be TRBD1 (6 bases). The CDR3 is 13 residues long. Germline V gene lookup returns CDR1 MDHEN and CDR2 SYDVKM. V lost 5 bases and J lost 7, with 15 bases in between. The CDR3 region has the DNA TGTGCCAGCAGTATAGGACAGTCATGGGAGCAGTACTTC. This sequence encodes CASSIGQSWEQYF.

The rearrangement links TRBV29-1 to TRBJ1-2; D remains unclear. The CDR3 runs 11 residues. Germline CDR1 SQVTM, CDR2 ANQGSEA. With 4 bases removed from V and 4 bases from J, the gap between germline ends came to 7 bases. The CDR3 DNA sequence: TGCAGCGTTGCTGGGAGCTATGGCTACACCTTC. Amino acids: CSVAGSYGYTF.

In its sample, this clonotype was seen many times. V usage is TRBV10-3 and J usage is TRBJ2-1, with D perhaps TRBD1 or TRBD2 (5 bases each). Germline CDR1 ENHRY, CDR2 SYGVKD. The CDR3 extends over 16 amino acids. Trimming removed 6 bases at V and 4 bases at J, with 19 bases between. The CDR3 here is CAIRDPRMRGYNEQFF. CDR3 nucleotide sequence: TGTGCCATCAGGGACCCCCGCATGAGGGGTTACAATGAGCAGTTCTTC.

This clonotype occurred many times. This chain uses TRBV28 with TRBJ2-1; D may be TRBD2 (5 bases). Germline loops: CDR1 MDHEN, CDR2 SYDVKM. The length of the CDR3 is 12 residues. V shed 4 bases and J shed 9 bases, with 10 bases lying between them. CDR3 sequence reads: CASSSGKGEQFF. CDR3 DNA sequence: TGTGCCAGCAGTTCGGGGAAGGGTGAGCAGTTCTTC.

The chain has TRBV2 and TRBJ2-2; 10 bases line up with TRBD2. CDR1 is SNHLY, CDR2 FYNNEI, per germline. The CDR3 runs to 16 residues. Losses at the gene ends were 7 bases for V and 4 bases for J; bases not matched to a gene: 9. This chain's CDR3 is CASTARTSGITGELFF. DNA of the CDR3: TGTGCCAGCACCGCCAGGACTAGCGGTATCACCGGGGAGCTGTTTTTT.

The sample holds a few counts of this clonotype. The chain is built from TRBV7-9 and TRBJ2-1; 9 bases fit TRBD1. CDR1 SEHNR and CDR2 FQNEAQ come from the germline V gene (reference sequence). CDR3 length equals 19 residues. After removal of 4 bases from V and 0 bases from J, the junction contained 13 bases not matched to a gene. The CDR3 DNA reads as TGTGCCAGCAGCTCCCCGACAGGGGGGATTGTAGGCTCCTACAATGAGCAGTTCTTC. Translating it yields CASSSPTGGIVGSYNEQFF.

The chain recombines TRBV20-1 with TRBJ2-3; 11 bases match TRBD2. V was pared by 0 bases and J by 6 bases, with 5 bases of the junction left unmatched. The CDR3 consists of 15 residues. The germline V gene encodes CDR1 DFQATT and CDR2 SNEGSKA (reference sequence). The CDR3 DNA reads as TGCAGTGCTAGAGAGGTAGCGGGAGGGCCGGATACGCAGTATTTT. It codes for CSAREVAGGPDTQYF.

V usage is TRBV4-3 and J usage is TRBJ1-5; no firm D call. Trimming pared 0 bases from V and 5 bases from J, leaving 8 bases between. The CDR3 has 14 amino acids. CDR1 LGHNA and CDR2 YSLEER come from the germline V gene. In DNA, the CDR3 is TGCGCCAGCAGCCAAGATTTGGGCTATCAGCCCCAGCATTTT. The encoded protein is CASSQDLGYQPQHF.

This clonotype was recorded many times. The chain is built from TRBV27 and TRBJ2-3; 10 bases are a match to TRBD2. The V gene end was trimmed by 4 bases and the J gene end by 4 bases; junction bases not matched to a gene: 11. The germline V gene encodes CDR1 MNHEY and CDR2 SMNVEV (reference sequence). This CDR3 is 17 amino acids long. Here the CDR3 DNA reads TGTGCCAGCAGTTCGCCCCCAGCGGGAGGGTTCGCAGATACGCAGTATTTT. Amino acid sequence: CASSSPPAGGFADTQYF.

This clonotype appeared many times. The V gene is TRBV6-1, the J gene TRBJ1-1; TRBD1 agrees at 9 bases. Looked up from germline, CDR1 is MNHNS and CDR2 is SASEGT. The trim removed 5 bases at V and 5 bases at J, leaving 9 bases unmatched. The CDR3 spans 15 residues. In DNA, the CDR3 is TGTGCCAGCAGTCACAAACAGGGGGCGAGAACTGAAGCTTTCTTT. Amino acid sequence: CASSHKQGARTEAFF.

Concerning this clonotype itself: A clone one base away is much larger, so this may be a read error. The genes are TRBV11-2 and TRBJ2-7; D may be TRBD2 (5 bases). Germline values: CDR1 SGHAT, CDR2 FQNNGV. CDR3 length equals 12 residues. Trimming took 5 bases from V and 6 from J, leaving 11 bases between them. CDR3 nucleotide sequence: TGTGCCAGCAGCCACGGGGTTTTCGAGCAGTACTTC. Translating gives CASSHGVFEQYF.

The chain recombines TRBV19 with TRBJ1-5, with D possibly being TRBD1 (6 bases). The V end lost 3 bases, the J end lost 5 bases, and 11 bases lay between the germline ends. The CDR3 contains 14 residues. Looked up from germline, CDR1 is LNHDA and CDR2 is SQIVND (reference sequence). The CDR3 DNA follows: TGTGCCAGTAGTATTGAACAGGGCTATCAGCCCCAGCATTTT. Its protein is CASSIEQGYQPQHF.

This clonotype showed up many times. The chain joins TRBV7-2 to TRBJ1-2; D is undetermined. Germline loops: CDR1 SGHTA, CDR2 FQGNSA. With 5 bases removed from V and 5 bases from J, the gap between germline ends came to 9 bases. This CDR3 region has 12 residues. CDR3 amino acids: CASSLMGYGYTF. CDR3 nucleotides: TGTGCCAGCAGCCTTATGGGGTATGGCTACACCTTC.